Following are 23 T cell receptor beta chains from one sample sequenced in a study of blood T cell repertoires in COVID-19. Generated by immunoSEQ multiplex PCR, the TCRdb table keeps only in-frame clones and is missing some. Among about 310,000 clones listed, over 75% were seen once. The sample comprised peripheral blood. The receptors come from a woman between 45 and 65 years old who had recovered from COVID-19.

This CDR3 reads CASSVSGPSYNEQFF. Here the CDR3 DNA reads TGTGCCAGCAGCGTCAGCGGACCCTCCTACAATGAGCAGTTCTTC. This chain connects TRBV11-1 to TRBJ2-1; D might be TRBD2 (5 bases). CDR1 and CDR2 from the germline V gene are SGHAT and FQDESV (reference sequence). The V gene lost 5 bases and the J gene lost 0 bases, with 11 bases spanning the gap. The CDR3 consists of 15 residues.

This chain joins TRBV7-9 and TRBJ1-2, with D maybe TRBD1 (6 bases). Looked up from germline, CDR1 is SEHNR and CDR2 is FQNEAQ (reference sequence). Trimming took 3 bases from V and 2 from J, leaving 16 bases between them. This CDR3 spans 16 amino acids. CDR3 sequence reads: CASSFRRAGENYGYTF. The CDR3 coding sequence is TGTGCCAGCAGCTTCCGGCGGGCAGGGGAAAACTATGGCTACACCTTC.

The gene calls are TRBV2 and TRBJ2-2; possibly TRBD2 for D (5 bases). This CDR3 comprises 13 residues. CDR1 and CDR2 (germline): SNHLY, FYNNEI. Trimming shortened V by 4 bases and J by 6 bases, and 9 bases separated the two germline ends. CDR3 coding DNA: TGTGCCAGCAGTGTTGCGGGTTCCGGGGAGCTGTTTTTT. Protein sequence: CASSVAGSGELFF.

The chain links TRBV27 to TRBJ2-1, with 10 bases matching TRBD1. The CDR3 has 14 amino acids. V lost 6 bases, J lost 7 bases, and 6 bases stayed unmatched. Germline CDR1 reads MNHEY; CDR2 reads SMNVEV (reference sequence). The CDR3: CASRPSGQGNEQFF. In nucleotides, the CDR3 is TGTGCCAGCAGACCCTCGGGACAGGGGAATGAGCAGTTCTTC.

The J gene is TRBJ1-2, the V gene TRBV28; D gene unclear. V was clipped by 2 bases and J by 4 bases, with 14 bases between them. Germline assignment: CDR1 MDHEN and CDR2 SYDVKM. The CDR3 sequence is 15 residues long. CDR3: CASSLGRGGTYGYTF. CDR3 nucleotide sequence: TGTGCCAGCAGTTTAGGCCGGGGAGGTACCTATGGCTACACCTTC.

The chain carries TRBV6-6 and TRBJ1-5; 7 bases fit TRBD1. The V and J ends lost 6 bases and 4 bases, in that order; junction bases with no gene match: 6. Per the germline V gene, CDR1 is MNHNY and CDR2 is SVGAGI (reference sequence). The CDR3 sequence is 14 residues long. The CDR3 region is CASRSRGMNQPQHF. The DNA for the CDR3 is TGTGCCAGCAGGTCCAGGGGGATGAATCAGCCCCAGCATTTT.

The genes are TRBV25-1 and TRBJ1-4; D gene unclear. V lost 9 bases and J 4 bases, leaving 12 bases between the germline ends. Germline V lookup: CDR1 MGHDK, CDR2 SYGVNS. The CDR3 sequence is 13 residues long. In DNA form, the CDR3 reads TGTGCCAGTTGCGAGCCGAATAATGAAAAACTGTTTTTT. It specifies CASCEPNNEKLFF.

The V call is TRBV11-2, the J call TRBJ2-7; 9 nucleotides align to TRBD2. The CDR3 length is 16 residues. V lost 1 base and J lost 1; bases outside the gene matches: 5. Germline values: CDR1 SGHAT, CDR2 FQNNGV. CDR3 sequence reads: CASSLVSAGGSYEQYF. The CDR3 DNA is TGTGCCAGCAGCTTAGTCTCAGCGGGGGGTTCCTACGAGCAGTACTTC.

There are a few counts of this clone. This sequence joins TRBV6-2 or TRBV6-3 and TRBJ1-5; TRBD1 is a possible D gene (5 bases). The length of the CDR3 is 13 residues. Germline loops: CDR1 MNHEY, CDR2 SVGEGT. V dropped 0 bases and J dropped 5 bases, with 5 bases sitting between them. The CDR3 here is CASSYSRDQPQHF. The CDR3 region has the DNA TGTGCCAGCAGTTACTCCAGGGATCAGCCCCAGCATTTT.

This chain uses TRBV7-2 with TRBJ2-7, with a possible D match to TRBD1 (6 bases). The CDR3 contains 14 residues. Germline V gene data show CDR1 as SGHTA and CDR2 as FQGNSA. V lost 5 bases to trimming and J lost 5 bases, with 16 bases between them. In DNA form, the CDR3 reads TGTGCCAGCAGCCTTACAGCGGACAGCCACGAGCAGTACTTC. Its translation is CASSLTADSHEQYF. Full variable domain (outside the CDR3, taken from reference TRBV7-2 and TRBJ2-7): GAGVSQSPSNKVTEKGKDVELRCDPISGHTALYWYRQSLGQGLEFLIYFQGNSAPDKSGLPSDRFSAERTGGSVSTLTIQRTQQEDSAVYLCASSLTADSHEQYFGPGTRLTVT.

J is TRBJ2-1 and V is TRBV5-1, with a weak D call TRBD1 (6 bases). Trimming shortened V by 2 bases and J by 6 bases, and 12 bases separated the two germline ends. The V gene's germline CDR1 is SGHRS and CDR2 YFSETQ. The CDR3 consists of 14 residues. CDR3 loop: CASSLGQYTNEQFF. The CDR3 nucleotides are TGCGCCAGCAGCTTAGGACAGTATACCAATGAGCAGTTCTTC.

This clone was found once. The chain carries TRBV6-2 or TRBV6-3 and TRBJ1-2, with D maybe TRBD1 (6 bases). V lost 2 bases and J lost 3, with 16 bases in between. The CDR3 length is 16 residues. CDR1 is MNHEY, CDR2 SVGEGT, per germline. The DNA for the CDR3 is TGTGCCAGCAGTTACCTCCACGGAAAGGGGGACTATGGCTACACCTTC. Translated, it gives CASSYLHGKGDYGYTF.

Concerning this clone itself: The sample carries other DNA sequences with the same CDR3. The rearrangement joins TRBV5-1 to TRBJ2-3; D gene unclear. V was trimmed by 0 bases and J by 2 bases, leaving 7 bases between them. This CDR3 has 14 amino acids. Per the germline V gene, CDR1 is SGHRS and CDR2 is YFSETQ. The CDR3 is CASSLAGITDTQYF. The CDR3 coding sequence is TGCGCCAGCAGCTTGGCGGGTATCACAGATACGCAGTATTTT.

The V gene is TRBV6-2 or TRBV6-3, the J gene TRBJ2-7, with TRBD2 as a possible D gene (5 bases). Germline V CDR1 and CDR2: MNHEY, SVGEGT. The CDR3 is made up of 12 amino acids. V was pared by 5 bases and J by 5 bases, with 10 bases between. CDR3 sequence (DNA): TGTGCCAGCAGTCCGGCGGGCCACGAGCAGTACTTC. Translation gives CASSPAGHEQYF.

The chain carries TRBV6-5 and TRBJ1-2, with TRBD1 identical over 8 bases. The CDR3 has 13 residues. Germline assignment: CDR1 MNHEY and CDR2 SVGAGI. The J segment lost 7 bases and the V segment lost 6 bases, leaving 7 bases of the junction unmatched. DNA of the CDR3: TGTGCCAGCAGGCCGACAGGGGAGCGTGGCTACACCTTC. This sequence encodes CASRPTGERGYTF.

V gene TRBV9 combines with J gene TRBJ2-1; 8 nucleotides align to TRBD2. V was clipped by 0 bases and J by 8 bases; unmatched bases: 4. The germline V gene encodes CDR1 SGDLS and CDR2 YYNGEE. There are 14 residues in the CDR3. The CDR3 DNA follows: TGTGCCAGCAGCGTAGCGGGGGGGCCCTATGAGCAGTTCTTC. Its translation is CASSVAGGPYEQFF.

V gene TRBV9 combines with J gene TRBJ1-1; D is unclear. The V gene lost 4 bases and the J gene lost 4 bases, with 17 bases spanning the gap. The CDR3 runs 15 residues. Germline V gene data show CDR1 as SGDLS and CDR2 as YYNGEE. The CDR3: CASSSGGRESTEAFF. The CDR3 bases are TGTGCCAGCAGCTCGGGAGGTAGGGAAAGCACTGAAGCTTTCTTT.

The CDR3 DNA follows: TGTGCCAGCAGTGTTCGGACAGGGGGCAACAATTCACCCCTCCACTTT. It codes for CASSVRTGGNNSPLHF. The chain has TRBV6-1 and TRBJ1-6, with TRBD1 identical over 11 bases. This CDR3 region has 16 residues. Germline loops: CDR1 MNHNS, CDR2 SASEGT. The junction had 6 bases not matched to a gene; V was cut back by 4 bases and J by 7 bases.

The chain is built from TRBV5-1 and TRBJ2-3, with TRBD2 matching over 15 bases. There are 20 residues in the CDR3. Per the germline V gene, CDR1 is SGHRS and CDR2 is YFSETQ. V lost 0 bases, J lost 4 bases, and 12 bases stayed unmatched. The CDR3 is CASSLVRTSGGAGASDTQYF. The CDR3 DNA is TGCGCCAGCAGCTTGGTTAGGACTAGCGGGGGGGCCGGTGCTTCAGATACGCAGTATTTT.

This clone was seen repeatedly, ten times or more. The chain combines TRBV6-6 with TRBJ1-2; 10 bases fit TRBD1. Germline-derived CDR1 and CDR2 are MNHNY and SVGAGI (reference sequence). The CDR3 runs to 14 residues. V lost 5 bases, J lost 3 bases, and 3 bases stayed unmatched. This chain's CDR3 is CASSRQGADYGYTF. In DNA, the CDR3 is TGTGCCAGCAGTCGACAGGGGGCCGACTATGGCTACACCTTC.

This chain uses TRBV29-1 with TRBJ2-3; a possible D gene is TRBD2 (7 bases). The CDR3 is 13 residues long. Germline CDR1 SQVTM, CDR2 ANQGSEA. V was pared by 7 bases and J by 4 bases, with 15 bases between. CDR3 in amino acids: CSAGRGMADTQYF. CDR3 nucleotide sequence: TGCAGCGCTGGGAGGGGGATGGCAGATACGCAGTATTTT.

The chain links TRBV11-2 to TRBJ2-7, with D possibly being TRBD1 (6 bases). The germline V gene encodes CDR1 SGHAT and CDR2 FQNNGV. The CDR3 is made up of 15 amino acids. V was shortened by 3 bases and J by 2 bases, with 14 bases between the two germline ends. CDR3 sequence reads: CASSFRRDTAYEQYF. CDR3 DNA: TGTGCCAGCAGCTTCCGCCGGGACACGGCCTACGAGCAGTACTTC.

The V gene is TRBV28, the J gene TRBJ2-7; 10 bases agree with TRBD2. CDR3 length: 16 residues. Germline V lookup: CDR1 MDHEN, CDR2 SYDVKM. The junction had 10 bases not matched to a gene; V was cut back by 3 bases and J by 5 bases. The CDR3 sequence: CASSFSSGLASDEQYF. The CDR3, as DNA: TGTGCCAGCAGTTTTAGTTCGGGACTAGCGTCCGACGAGCAGTACTTC.